These T cell receptor beta chains were read from a single sample in a study of CD8+CD57+ T cells in acquired aplastic anemia. TCRdb re-called the reads with MiXCR, one entry per CDR3 protein. The sample carries 90,000 to 130,000 distinct CDR3 sequences, around half recorded once. The sequenced sample was sorted CD4+, CD8+, or CD8+CD57+ T cells (not recorded which) from PBMCs. Receptor source: a human donor in good health, serving as a control. Both conserved end residues are trimmed from each CDR3. Fields, in order: V gene, J gene, CDR3 protein.

v_gene: TRBV10-3
j_gene: TRBJ2-6
CDR3aa: AIRQGAGANVLT

v_gene: TRBV3-1
j_gene: TRBJ2-7
CDR3aa: ASSQGYYEQY

v_gene: TRBV20-1
j_gene: TRBJ2-1
CDR3aa: SASSGTGGFNEQF

v_gene: TRBV9
j_gene: TRBJ1-2
CDR3aa: ASSVGRGANYGYT

v_gene: TRBV4-2
j_gene: TRBJ2-7
CDR3aa: ASSLRDSYEQY

v_gene: TRBV4-3
j_gene: TRBJ1-1
CDR3aa: ASSQDSISGNTEAF

v_gene: TRBV10-3
j_gene: TRBJ2-6
CDR3aa: AISGLQSSGANVLT

v_gene: TRBV19
j_gene: TRBJ2-1
CDR3aa: ASRSSYNEQF

v_gene: TRBV20-1
j_gene: TRBJ2-5
CDR3aa: SARPGGPQETQY

v_gene: TRBV29-1
j_gene: TRBJ2-7
CDR3aa: SAARTGATYEQY

v_gene: TRBV7-2
j_gene: TRBJ1-1
CDR3aa: ASSAGTGANTEAF

v_gene: TRBV7-2
j_gene: TRBJ2-5
CDR3aa: ASSQGLAGGFETQY

v_gene: TRBV9
j_gene: TRBJ2-3
CDR3aa: ASCSQY

v_gene: TRBV20-1
j_gene: TRBJ1-5
CDR3aa: SASGDRANQPQH

v_gene: TRBV15
j_gene: TRBJ2-1
CDR3aa: ATSILAAYNEQF

v_gene: TRBV9
j_gene: TRBJ1-1
CDR3aa: ASSATANTEAF

v_gene: TRBV19
j_gene: TRBJ1-6
CDR3aa: ASSIREGSSPLH

v_gene: TRBV11-1
j_gene: TRBJ2-3
CDR3aa: ASSGGEGYSTDTQY

v_gene: TRBV19
j_gene: TRBJ1-5
CDR3aa: ASSTTGGSLEPQH

v_gene: TRBV15
j_gene: TRBJ1-2
CDR3aa: ATSRDRQGANGYT

v_gene: TRBV6-2/TRBV6-3
j_gene: TRBJ1-5
CDR3aa: ASSYWTGQENQPQH

v_gene: TRBV10-1
j_gene: TRBJ2-1
CDR3aa: ASSESTGVQF

v_gene: TRBV25-1
j_gene: TRBJ2-1
CDR3aa: ASSANSDRGIYNEQF

v_gene: TRBV15
j_gene: -
CDR3aa: ATSRDIPYEQY

v_gene: TRBV7-2
j_gene: TRBJ2-1
CDR3aa: ASSSQQGNEQF

v_gene: TRBV24-1
j_gene: TRBJ2-7
CDR3aa: ATSAGQGNDEQY

v_gene: TRBV7-9
j_gene: TRBJ2-2
CDR3aa: ASSPGTGELF

v_gene: TRBV11-1
j_gene: TRBJ1-6
CDR3aa: ASSSPLEGGNSPLH

v_gene: TRBV29-1
j_gene: TRBJ2-2
CDR3aa: SVYQTGELF

v_gene: TRBV12-3/TRBV12-4
j_gene: TRBJ2-5
CDR3aa: ASSWYRGQLQETQY

v_gene: TRBV25-1
j_gene: TRBJ2-7
CDR3aa: ASSCTGVVANLTSGCLVTYEQY

v_gene: TRBV29-1
j_gene: TRBJ1-1
CDR3aa: SGAGQANTEAF

v_gene: TRBV5-6
j_gene: TRBJ2-3
CDR3aa: ASSLEFRWGDTQY

v_gene: TRBV3-1
j_gene: TRBJ1-1
CDR3aa: ASLWTGPEGTEAF

v_gene: TRBV11-2
j_gene: TRBJ2-7
CDR3aa: ASRLSPRGNYEQY

v_gene: TRBV3-1
j_gene: TRBJ2-7
CDR3aa: ASSPRQGVDEQY

v_gene: TRBV2
j_gene: TRBJ2-7
CDR3aa: ASGLTGTLLHEQY

v_gene: TRBV27
j_gene: TRBJ1-2
CDR3aa: ASSTFGTGSYGYT

v_gene: TRBV24-1
j_gene: TRBJ2-3
CDR3aa: ATSGAQGNSDTQY